The 8 T cell receptor beta chains below come from one sample, sequenced in a study of shared clonotypes between healthy human individuals. Sequencing was performed with immunoSEQ multiplex PCR; in TCRdb, only in-frame clones are kept and a portion is missing. Of 330,000 or so clones listed, around two thirds are singletons. The sequencing input was memory CD4+ T cells sorted from blood. The subset denotes: CD45RA-negative fraction. The receptors here all came from a man aged 30 to 45 in good health.

This clone was recorded a few times. V is TRBV5-1 and J is TRBJ2-1; D is perhaps TRBD1 or TRBD2 (5 bases each). Trimming left V 3 bases short and J 7 bases short, with 8 bases between. The CDR3 runs to 12 residues. From germline, CDR1 is SGHRS and CDR2 YFSETQ. The CDR3 DNA reads as TGCGCCAGCAGCTCCGAGGGGAATGAGCAGTTCTTC. Its translation is CASSSEGNEQFF.

DNA of the CDR3: TGTGCCAGCAGCACCGGCCGGGTCTCCGGAAACACCATATATTTT. It encodes CASSTGRVSGNTIYF. This sequence joins TRBV7-9 and TRBJ1-3, with unresolved D. V was shortened by 5 bases and J by 4 bases, with 15 bases between the two germline ends. Germline V gene sequence: CDR1 SEHNR, CDR2 FQNEAQ (reference sequence). The CDR3 has 15 amino acids.

CDR3 sequence (DNA): TGCGCCAGCACCGGACTCAACTACGAGCAGTACTTC. Translating gives CASTGLNYEQYF. V and J are TRBV5-1 and TRBJ2-7, with a weak D call TRBD2 (5 bases). V was cut by 6 bases and J by 3 bases, with 10 bases left in between. The CDR3 totals 12 residues. Germline loops: CDR1 SGHRS, CDR2 YFSETQ. Based on the CDR3 plus reference TRBV5-1 and TRBJ2-7, the full variable domain is KAGVTQTPRYLIKTRGQQVTLSCSPISGHRSVSWYQQTPGQGLQFLFEYFSETQRNKGNFPGRFSGRQFSNSRSEMNVSTLELGDSALYLCASTGLNYEQYFGPGTRLTVT.

Remarks on this clone: A much larger clone lies one base from this, so it may be a read error. This chain links TRBV13 with TRBJ2-7; TRBD2 is a possible D gene (6 bases). The CDR3 is 14 amino acids. The V gene lost 4 bases and the J gene lost 6 bases, with 16 bases spanning the gap. Germline values: CDR1 PRHDT, CDR2 FYEKMQ (reference sequence). CDR3 in amino acids: CASSSSERASEQYF. The CDR3 DNA reads as TGTGCCAGCAGCTCTAGCGAGAGGGCGTCCGAGCAGTACTTC.

This chain connects TRBV7-2 to TRBJ1-2; 8 bases fit TRBD1. Germline V gives CDR1 SGHTA, CDR2 FQGNSA. The CDR3 covers 16 residues. Trimming cost V 1 base and J 3 bases; bases outside gene matches: 7. The CDR3 nucleotides read TGTGCCAGCAGCTTAGGCGGACAGGGTAGGCACTATGGCTACACCTTC. Its translation: CASSLGGQGRHYGYTF.

The V and J genes are TRBV2 and TRBJ2-5, with 9 bases matching TRBD1. The CDR3 contains 14 residues. V lost 7 bases and J lost 5; bases outside the gene matches: 8. Germline V lookup: CDR1 SNHLY, CDR2 FYNNEI. The CDR3 here is CASTRDRAAETQYF. The CDR3, as DNA: TGTGCCAGCACCAGGGACAGGGCGGCGGAGACCCAGTACTTC.

The rearrangement joins TRBV14 to TRBJ1-1; tentative D call: TRBD1 (5 bases). V was trimmed by 1 base and J by 2 bases, leaving 11 bases between them. Germline CDR1 reads SGHDN; CDR2 reads FVKESK. This CDR3 contains 15 residues. CDR3 region: CASSQVARVNTEAFF. The CDR3 DNA reads TGTGCCAGCAGCCAAGTCGCCAGGGTTAACACTGAAGCTTTCTTT.

In this sample, this clone turned up a few times. The gene calls are TRBV27 and TRBJ1-2, with 7 bases fitting TRBD1. The CDR3 sequence is 14 residues long. Germline CDR1 reads MNHEY; CDR2 reads SMNVEV (reference sequence). J lost 2 bases, V lost 4 bases, and 4 bases had no gene match. CDR3 in DNA: TGTGCCAGCAGTTCCAGGGGGAACAACTATGGCTACACCTTC. Its translation is CASSSRGNNYGYTF.